A single sample gave rise to the 28 T cell receptor beta chains below, sequenced in a study of Graves' ophthalmopathy and Graves' hyperthyroidism. Transcripts of RNA were the source for amplifying TCR beta CDR3 regions. Amplification began with first-round RT-PCR using HTBI primers, then second-round multiplex PCR was performed. MiXCR, applied by TCRdb to the multiplex PCR reads, yields one record per CDR3 protein. Among around 1.1 million distinct CDR3 sequences listed, about 38% were seen once. The specimen sequenced was peripheral blood or thyroid tissue (not recorded which). The receptors derive from an adult man with Graves' hyperthyroidism.

The rearrangement links TRBV2 to TRBJ1-2, with D possibly being TRBD1 (5 bases). The length of the CDR3 is 13 residues. CDR1 and CDR2 from the germline V gene are SNHLY and FYNNEI. V gave up 7 bases and J gave up 2 bases, with 11 bases separating them. CDR3 protein: CASKRAGNYGYTF. The CDR3, as DNA: TGTGCCAGCAAGCGTGCAGGGAACTATGGCTACACCTTC.

This chain connects TRBV10-3 to TRBJ1-1; perhaps TRBD1 as D (5 bases). The CDR3 runs 13 residues. Germline V lookup: CDR1 ENHRY, CDR2 SYGVKD. V lost 10 bases and J lost 1, with 13 bases in between. The CDR3 region is CATLRQQNTEAFF. The CDR3 DNA follows: TGTGCCACCCTACGACAGCAGAACACTGAAGCTTTCTTT.

This clonotype came up once. V is TRBV9 and J is TRBJ1-1, with D unresolved. The CDR3 has 17 amino acids. Germline loops: CDR1 SGDLS, CDR2 YYNGEE. V was cut by 4 bases and J by 5 bases, with 24 bases left in between. CDR3 protein: CASSHLARQLLGTEAFF. In nucleotides, the CDR3 is TGTGCCAGCAGCCACCTAGCCAGGCAGCTCTTGGGAACTGAAGCTTTCTTT. Supplemented by reference TRBV9 and TRBJ1-1, the full variable domain reads DSGVTQTPKHLITATGQRVTLRCSPRSGDLSVYWYQQSLDQGLQFLIQYYNGEERAKGNILERFSAQQFPDLHSELNLSSLELGDSALYFCASSHLARQLLGTEAFFGQGTRLTVV.

The chain employs TRBV7-2 and TRBJ1-5; D is uncertain. Trimming left V 7 bases short and J 1 base short, with 14 bases between. This CDR3 has 15 residues. Per the germline V gene, CDR1 is SGHTA and CDR2 is FQGNSA. CDR3 protein: CASTNQEGSNQPQHF. The CDR3 DNA reads TGTGCCAGCACAAACCAAGAAGGGAGCAATCAGCCCCAGCATTTT.

This clonotype came up a few times. The V call is TRBV20-1, the J call TRBJ2-2; 10 bases fit TRBD2. V dropped 4 bases and J dropped 6; count of bases not matched to a gene: 8. This CDR3 has 15 residues. Germline lookup yields CDR1 DFQATT and CDR2 SNEGSKA (reference sequence). As DNA, the CDR3 is TGCAGTGCTATCCCTAGCGGGAGAATCGCCGGGGAGCTGTTTTTT. It encodes CSAIPSGRIAGELFF.

The chain couples TRBV7-9 to TRBJ2-7, with D perhaps matching TRBD1 (6 bases). Germline loops: CDR1 SEHNR, CDR2 FQNEAQ (reference sequence). V lost 5 bases and J lost 9, with 14 bases in between. This CDR3 has 12 amino acids. DNA for the CDR3: TGTGCCAGCAGCCTAACAGGGTCCTGGCAGTACTTC. Protein: CASSLTGSWQYF.

The sample holds many counts of this clonotype. The chain links TRBV29-1 to TRBJ2-7; TRBD2 matches at 11 bases. V was clipped by 5 bases and J by 4 bases; unmatched bases: 7. CDR1 SQVTM and CDR2 ANQGSEA come from the germline V gene. The CDR3 covers 14 residues. The DNA of the CDR3 is TGCAGCGTTCACCCTAGCGGGAGGTCTTACGAGCAGTACTTC. Its protein is CSVHPSGRSYEQYF.

This clonotype was counted at least ten times. The chain recombines TRBV7-3 with TRBJ2-7; D is possibly TRBD2 (6 bases). From germline, CDR1 is SGHTA and CDR2 FQGTGA. This CDR3 comprises 15 residues. V shed 6 bases and J shed 5 bases, with 20 bases lying between them. The CDR3 nucleotides read TGTGCCAGCAGATCAGGATCCTTCCCGGGGGACGAGCAGTACTTC. It yields the protein CASRSGSFPGDEQYF.

This clonotype appeared many times. This chain links TRBV6-1 with TRBJ1-2; TRBD1 agrees at 11 bases. Trimming removed 7 bases from V and 7 bases from J; junction bases left unmatched: 5. Germline CDR1 reads MNHNS; CDR2 reads SASEGT. CDR3 size: 13 residues. The CDR3 reads CASKTDRGLGYTF. CDR3 bases: TGTGCCAGCAAGACGGACAGGGGGCTTGGCTACACCTTC.

This clonotype was detected a few times. This chain joins TRBV4-3 and TRBJ1-5; the D gene is possibly TRBD1 (6 bases). Per germline, CDR1 LGHNA and CDR2 YSLEER. This CDR3 has 17 residues. The V end lost 3 bases, the J end lost 3 bases, and 18 bases lay between the germline ends. The CDR3 region is CASSQSGQTRNNQPQHF. CDR3 DNA sequence: TGCGCCAGCAGCCAGTCTGGACAGACCCGGAACAATCAGCCCCAGCATTTT.

J is TRBJ1-1 and V is TRBV27, with a tentative D call TRBD1 (6 bases). This CDR3 has 17 amino acids. Trimming left V 0 bases short and J 0 bases short, with 14 bases between. Germline-derived CDR1 and CDR2 are MNHEY and SMNVEV (reference sequence). The CDR3 nucleotides read TGTGCCAGCAGTTTATCGGGGGCTCGGACCCTGAACACTGAAGCTTTCTTT. Translating gives CASSLSGARTLNTEAFF.

This clonotype appeared many times. The V and J genes are TRBV10-3 and TRBJ1-1; D is undetermined. Trimming took off 5 bases at V and 1 base at J, with 23 bases between the two ends. Germline lookup yields CDR1 ENHRY and CDR2 SYGVKD. CDR3 length equals 18 residues. The CDR3 loop is CAISTRSPWFEENTEAFF. The CDR3 nucleotides are TGTGCCATCAGTACCAGATCCCCGTGGTTTGAGGAGAACACTGAAGCTTTCTTT.

The chain recombines TRBV20-1 with TRBJ1-5; 8 bases are shared with TRBD1. The V segment lost 6 bases and the J segment 0 bases; nucleotides outside the gene matches: 16. The CDR3 has 18 residues. Germline CDR1 DFQATT, CDR2 SNEGSKA (reference sequence). The CDR3 DNA follows: TGCAGTGCCGTGATGTTCGGGACAGGAGGATATAGCAATCAGCCCCAGCATTTT. Protein sequence: CSAVMFGTGGYSNQPQHF.

This rearrangement joins TRBV6-1 to TRBJ1-3; 9 bases line up with TRBD1. The CDR3 totals 15 residues. The germline CDR1 and CDR2 sequences are MNHNS and SASEGT. V was clipped by 3 bases and J by 7 bases; unmatched bases: 7. CDR3 DNA sequence: TGTGCCAGCAGTGAGTTGACAGGGGGGCAGAACACCATATATTTT. Its protein product is CASSELTGGQNTIYF.

Turning to this clonotype: Being one base from a much bigger clone, this may be a read error. This CDR3 reads CASSVASDTEAFF. The DNA for the CDR3 is TGTGCCAGCAGCGTAGCGAGTGACACTGAAGCTTTCTTT. The chain joins TRBV9 to TRBJ1-1; no clear D. Germline CDR1 reads SGDLS; CDR2 reads YYNGEE. Trimming shortened V by 0 bases and J by 3 bases, and 6 bases separated the two germline ends. CDR3 length equals 13 residues.

This clonotype has a count of ten or more. This chain's CDR3 is CSATGLAGKVGELFF. The DNA of the CDR3 is TGCAGTGCCACGGGACTAGCGGGAAAGGTCGGGGAGCTGTTTTTT. The chain uses TRBV20-1 and TRBJ2-2, with 13 bases that match TRBD2. V dropped 6 bases and J dropped 7; count of bases not matched to a gene: 8. There are 15 residues in the CDR3. The germline V gene encodes CDR1 DFQATT and CDR2 SNEGSKA (reference sequence).

In its sample, this clonotype was seen a few times. V usage is TRBV7-2 and J usage is TRBJ2-2; weak D call: TRBD1 (6 bases). Trimming removed 5 bases from V and 8 bases from J, with 12 bases in between. The CDR3 loop spans 13 amino acids. The germline gives CDR1 SGHTA, CDR2 FQGNSA. The CDR3 nucleotides read TGTGCCAGCAGCCAGCAGGGGCTAGGGGAGCTGTTTTTT. Translating gives CASSQQGLGELFF.

The chain uses TRBV29-1 and TRBJ1-2, with 10 bases that match TRBD1. J was trimmed by 8 bases and V by 5 bases; bases with no gene match: 5. The CDR3 loop spans 12 amino acids. CDR1 is SQVTM, CDR2 ANQGSEA, per germline. CDR3 nucleotide sequence: TGCAGCGTTTTGGGGACAGGGGTAGGCTACACCTTC. This translates into CSVLGTGVGYTF.

This clonotype has just a few counts. The V and J genes are TRBV30 and TRBJ2-5, with 11 bases identical to TRBD2. Trimming removed 8 bases from V and 4 bases from J; junction bases left unmatched: 6. Germline V CDR1 and CDR2: GTSNPN, SVGIG (reference sequence). The CDR3 totals 13 residues. In DNA, the CDR3 is TGTGCCCAGGGGCTAGCGGGGGGAGAGACCCAGTACTTC. Translating gives CAQGLAGGETQYF.

The V gene is TRBV11-2, the J gene TRBJ1-1; a weak D match, TRBD1 (6 bases). The germline V and J ends were trimmed by 5 bases and 4 bases, with 17 bases remaining between them. Germline CDR1 is SGHAT and CDR2 is FQNNGV. The CDR3 runs to 15 residues. CDR3 loop: CASSPPWGARTEAFF. DNA for the CDR3: TGTGCCAGCAGCCCCCCCTGGGGGGCTCGCACTGAAGCTTTCTTT.

This clonotype was detected many times. The chain carries TRBV10-3 and TRBJ2-7; the match to TRBD1 covers 11 bases. The V and J ends lost 11 bases and 5 bases, in that order; junction bases with no gene match: 11. Germline CDR1 ENHRY, CDR2 SYGVKD. This CDR3 spans 14 amino acids. The CDR3 here is CASSRDRGDNEQYF. CDR3 DNA: TGTGCCTCTTCCCGGGACAGGGGGGATAACGAGCAGTACTTC.

In regard to this clonotype: Since a much larger clone is just one base distant, this may be a read error. This chain links TRBV14 with TRBJ2-5; TRBD2 might be the D (5 bases). CDR1 is SGHDN, CDR2 FVKESK, per germline. The CDR3 contains 13 residues. The CDR3 region has the DNA TGTGCCAGCAGCCGAGGCATGAGGGAGACCCGGTACTTC. This codes for CASSRGMRETRYF.

This clonotype has at least ten counts. V usage is TRBV5-8 and J usage is TRBJ2-5; no clear D gene. The germline V and J ends were trimmed by 0 bases and 0 bases, with 9 bases remaining between them. This CDR3 comprises 15 residues. In germline, CDR1 is SGHTS, CDR2 YDEGEE. The CDR3 here is CASSLDSTYQETQYF. The CDR3 DNA sequence: TGTGCCAGCAGCTTGGACAGCACGTACCAAGAGACCCAGTACTTC.

The table lists this clonotype with many counts. The chain uses TRBV15 and TRBJ1-5, with 7 positions matching TRBD1. V was clipped by 8 bases and J by 3 bases; unmatched bases: 7. The CDR3 loop spans 14 amino acids. CDR1 and CDR2 (germline): LNHNV, YYDKDF (reference sequence). CDR3 sequence reads: CATATGTDNQPQHF. In DNA, the CDR3 is TGTGCCACCGCGACCGGGACAGACAATCAGCCCCAGCATTTT. Complete variable domain (other parts from reference TRBV15 and TRBJ1-5): DAMVIQNPRYQVTQFGKPVTLSCSQTLNHNVMYWYQQKSSQAPKLLFHYYDKDFNNEADTPDNFQSRRPNTSFCFLDIRSPGLGDTAMYLCATATGTDNQPQHFGDGTRLSIL.

CDR3 bases: TGTGCCATCAGTTCGATGGGACTGAAGATCTACGAGCAGTACTTC. This sequence encodes CAISSMGLKIYEQYF. The chain couples TRBV10-3 to TRBJ2-7; the D gene is possibly TRBD2 (6 bases). In germline, CDR1 is ENHRY, CDR2 SYGVKD. V was clipped by 5 bases and J by 3 bases, with 17 bases between them. There are 15 residues in the CDR3.

Comment on this clonotype: The junction and the germline gene differ at one end; a read error may be behind it. V gene TRBV29-1 combines with J gene TRBJ2-6; TRBD1 might be the D (5 bases). Germline V gene data show CDR1 as SQVTM and CDR2 as ANQGSEA. The CDR3 length is 12 residues. This CDR3 reads CSVESRVGTEAF. DNA of the CDR3: TGCAGCGTTGAGAGCAGGGTCGGCACTGAAGCTTTC.

This clonotype was picked up one time. The V and J genes are TRBV7-2 and TRBJ1-2; no clear D. The CDR3 contains 13 residues. Germline assignment: CDR1 SGHTA and CDR2 FQGNSA. Trimming removed 5 bases at V and 8 bases at J, with 15 bases between. The CDR3 here is CASSTNLGIGYTF. Here the CDR3 DNA reads TGTGCCAGCAGCACTAATTTGGGGATCGGCTACACCTTC.

The gene calls are TRBV2 and TRBJ1-5; D is undetermined. The CDR3 consists of 13 residues. Germline CDR1 SNHLY, CDR2 FYNNEI. Trimming took off 7 bases at V and 1 base at J, with 8 bases between the two ends. CDR3 coding DNA: TGTGCCAGCAATCCTGAGAGCAATCAGCCCCAGCATTTT. It yields the protein CASNPESNQPQHF.